What follows describes a single T cell receptor (beta chain). This entry comes from a study of T cell responses to AZD1222 COVID-19 vaccine. Germline V gene lookup returns CDR1 LNHDA and CDR2 SQIVND (reference sequence). The CDR3 consists of 14 residues. V lost 4 bases and J lost 5, with 15 bases in between. Measured with immunoSEQ multiplex PCR; TCRdb has only the in-frame clones, and not every one. The table includes under 130,000 clones, around nine tenths detected once. The specimen comprised peripheral blood, sampled on day 0 of AZD1222 vaccination. This TCR was recovered from an adult in good health. The V call is TRBV19, the J call TRBJ2-7; possible D gene TRBD2, 5 bases. The CDR3 DNA is TGTGCCAGTAGTACCAGAGGGAAACCCAACGAGCAGTACTTC. Amino acid sequence: CASSTRGKPNEQYF.